This T cell receptor beta chain is from a study of blood T cell repertoires in COVID-19. Background on the study: Samples taken during acute and convalescent COVID-19 were collected in the United States, Italy and Spain. T cells, B-cell-depleted T cells, or PBMCs supplied cDNA or gDNA.

TCRdb keeps only in-frame clones here, not all; method: immunoSEQ multiplex PCR. The table has 200,000 or so clones, roughly four fifths seen once; the top ten hold less than 9.5%. V gave up 5 bases and J gave up 8 bases; unmatched junction bases: 9. The length of the CDR3 is 14 residues. Germline-derived CDR1 and CDR2 are SGHTA and FQGNSA. Grouping used clinical history reported by participants in a survey and questionnaire. Recovery meant two consecutive negative NP/OP PCR tests, professional clearance, or resolved symptoms. The genes are TRBV7-2 and TRBJ1-2; the match to TRBD1 covers 9 bases. The TCR originated in a man between 35 and 55 years old who had recovered from COVID-19. The material sequenced was PBMCs or T cells enriched from blood (not recorded which). The CDR3 region is CASSIASGTGGYTF. CDR3 nucleotides: TGTGCCAGCAGCATCGCCTCCGGGACAGGGGGCTACACCTTC.